These 21 T cell receptor beta chains were sequenced from one sample in a study of technical replicates of blood from several donors. Method: immunoSEQ multiplex PCR; TCRdb's copy keeps in-frame clones and lacks some. The sample includes more than 65,000 clones, 85% to 95% of them seen just once. Sequencing input: T cells isolated from PBMCs. The receptor source for this set is a human donor in good health.

This rearrangement joins TRBV30 to TRBJ1-1, with 10 bases aligning to TRBD1. CDR1 GTSNPN and CDR2 SVGIG come from the germline V gene (reference sequence). The length of the CDR3 is 17 residues. V dropped 0 bases and J dropped 0; count of bases not matched to a gene: 7. The DNA of the CDR3 is TGTGCCTGGAGTGTAGGATGGACAGGGGGATTGAACACTGAAGCTTTCTTT. It encodes CAWSVGWTGGLNTEAFF.

In its sample, this clone was seen once. V is TRBV5-6 and J is TRBJ1-1; D call uncertain. This CDR3 spans 14 amino acids. Trimming cost V 4 bases and J 6 bases, with 16 bases left between them. Germline V gene data show CDR1 as SGHDT and CDR2 as YYEEEE. CDR3: CASSPREGFSEAFF. CDR3 DNA: TGTGCCAGCAGCCCTCGAGAGGGATTTTCTGAAGCTTTCTTT.

The rearrangement joins TRBV7-2 to TRBJ1-5; 9 bases agree with TRBD1. The V segment lost 3 bases and the J segment 7 bases; nucleotides outside the gene matches: 10. Germline CDR1 and CDR2: SGHTA and FQGNSA. The CDR3 covers 16 residues. CDR3 in DNA: TGTGCCAGCAGCTTTGGGACAGGGAGGAACCAACAGCCCCAGCATTTT. Its protein product is CASSFGTGRNQQPQHF.

J is TRBJ2-3 and V is TRBV30, with D maybe TRBD2 (6 bases). Trimming took off 1 base at V and 2 bases at J, with 7 bases between the two ends. CDR1 is GTSNPN, CDR2 SVGIG, per germline (reference sequence). This CDR3 comprises 13 residues. CDR3 nucleotide sequence: TGTGCCTGGAGTGAACTAGCCACAGATACGCAGTATTTT. This sequence encodes CAWSELATDTQYF.

V is TRBV28 and J is TRBJ1-3; unclear D gene. The germline gives CDR1 MDHEN, CDR2 SYDVKM. V was pared by 3 bases and J by 0 bases, with 6 bases between. The CDR3 runs to 14 residues. The CDR3 nucleotides read TGTGCCAGCAGTTTGGCCTCCTCTGGAAACACCATATATTTT. As protein: CASSLASSGNTIYF.

The table lists this clone with a count of one. The chain couples TRBV18 to TRBJ2-7, with D possibly TRBD2 on 6 matching bases. Germline CDR1 reads KGHSH; CDR2 reads LQKENI. This CDR3 has 15 residues. V shed 1 base and J shed 0 bases, with 10 bases lying between them. CDR3 loop: CASSPRNGSSYEQYF. Written as DNA, the CDR3 is TGTGCCAGCTCACCACGTAACGGGAGCTCCTACGAGCAGTACTTC.

The chain uses TRBV14 and TRBJ2-7; tentatively, D is TRBD2 (5 bases). V shed 0 bases and J shed 0 bases, with 12 bases lying between them. The CDR3 spans 16 residues. Germline CDR1 reads SGHDN; CDR2 reads FVKESK. The CDR3 here is CASSQDRWRSSYEQYF. CDR3 DNA: TGTGCCAGCAGCCAAGATAGGTGGAGGAGCTCCTACGAGCAGTACTTC.

The CDR3 loop reads CASSDLDRDTEAFF. CDR3 nucleotides: TGTGCCAGCAGCGACCTGGACAGGGACACTGAAGCTTTCTTT. The V call is TRBV9, the J call TRBJ1-1; 8 bases are shared with TRBD1. The CDR3 covers 14 residues. From germline, CDR1 is SGDLS and CDR2 YYNGEE. Trimming took 3 bases from V and 3 from J; bases not matched to a gene: 4.

The chain links TRBV5-8 to TRBJ2-2; the D gene is possibly TRBD2 (6 bases). The CDR3 runs 16 residues. V lost 3 bases and J 7 bases, leaving 19 bases between the germline ends. The V gene's germline CDR1 is SGHTS and CDR2 YDEGEE. CDR3 DNA: TGTGCCAGCAGCTCCGTGAGCGGGCTACCTGGCGGGGAGCTGTTTTTT. This encodes CASSSVSGLPGGELFF.

The chain is built from TRBV6-1 and TRBJ2-1, with D possibly TRBD1 on 5 matching bases. The ends were cut back, 2 bases at V and 5 bases at J, with 19 bases in the middle. This CDR3 has 17 residues. CDR1 and CDR2 from the germline V gene are MNHNS and SASEGT. The CDR3 sequence: CASSERGRPVRHNEQFF. The DNA for the CDR3 is TGTGCCAGCAGTGAAAGGGGAAGGCCGGTCCGCCACAATGAGCAGTTCTTC.

V usage is TRBV28 and J usage is TRBJ1-5; D gene uncertain. Trimming removed 3 bases from V and 0 bases from J, with 3 bases in between. The CDR3 totals 13 residues. The germline V gene has CDR1 MDHEN and CDR2 SYDVKM. The DNA of the CDR3 is TGTGCCAGCAGTTTTAATAGCAATCAGCCCCAGCATTTT. It translates to CASSFNSNQPQHF.

The chain has TRBV9 and TRBJ2-1; TRBD1 aligns across 8 bases. This CDR3 contains 15 residues. The ends lost 0 bases at V and 5 bases at J; junction bases unmatched: 4. Germline V gene sequence: CDR1 SGDLS, CDR2 YYNGEE. This CDR3 is CASSVGTGLDNEQFF. The CDR3 DNA is TGTGCCAGCAGCGTAGGGACAGGGCTGGACAATGAGCAGTTCTTC.

This clone occurred a few times. The chain combines TRBV7-6 with TRBJ2-7; TRBD1 might be the D (5 bases). Germline V gene sequence: CDR1 SGHVS, CDR2 FNYEAQ. V was clipped by 3 bases and J by 0 bases, with 9 bases between them. The CDR3 spans 14 residues. The CDR3 loop reads CASSLGRSSYEQYF. The CDR3 DNA follows: TGTGCCAGCAGCTTGGGGCGGTCCTCCTACGAGCAGTACTTC.

CDR3 sequence: CASSPLTGGGEKLFF. The CDR3 DNA reads TGTGCCAGCAGTCCTCTGACAGGGGGCGGTGAAAAACTGTTTTTT. The V and J genes are TRBV11-2 and TRBJ1-4, with 10 positions matching TRBD1. This CDR3 has 15 amino acids. With V trimmed by 6 bases and J by 7 bases, 8 bases remained unmatched. Germline V gene lookup returns CDR1 SGHAT and CDR2 FQNNGV.

The rearrangement links TRBV28 to TRBJ2-1; D unclear. The CDR3 is 13 amino acids. From germline, CDR1 is MDHEN and CDR2 SYDVKM. The V and J ends lost 5 bases and 7 bases respectively, with 12 bases between them. CDR3 residues: CASSPLKLNEQFF. Here the CDR3 DNA reads TGTGCCAGCAGTCCCCTCAAGCTAAATGAGCAGTTCTTC.

The chain uses TRBV11-2 and TRBJ2-7; weak D call: TRBD2 (6 bases). V was cut by 4 bases and J by 2 bases, with 21 bases left in between. CDR1 is SGHAT, CDR2 FQNNGV, per germline. CDR3 length: 17 residues. The CDR3 region has the DNA TGTGCCAGCAGCTCATATCGCGGACCTCGGAGGGCCTACGAGCAGTACTTC. Its protein product is CASSSYRGPRRAYEQYF. The entire variable domain, with the rest obtained from reference TRBV11-2 and TRBJ2-7, is as follows: EAGVAQSPRYKIIEKRQSVAFWCNPISGHATLYWYQQILGQGPKLLIQFQNNGVVDDSQLPKDRFSAERLKGVDSTLKIQPAKLEDSAVYLCASSSYRGPRRAYEQYFGPGTRLTVT.

The rearrangement joins TRBV4-1 to TRBJ1-1, with 7 bases fitting TRBD1. This CDR3 has 14 amino acids. J gave up 5 bases and V 1 base, and 4 bases lay outside the gene matches. CDR1 is MGHRA and CDR2 is YSYEKL in the germline V gene. The CDR3 sequence is CASSQVEGATEAFF. The CDR3 region has the DNA TGCGCCAGCAGCCAAGTTGAGGGGGCGACTGAAGCTTTCTTT.

The chain joins TRBV5-1 to TRBJ2-1, with 11 bases matching TRBD2. CDR1 is SGHRS and CDR2 is YFSETQ in the germline V gene. The CDR3 is 15 amino acids. J lost 6 bases, V lost 2 bases, and 4 bases had no gene match. CDR3: CASSFSLAGGNEQFF. CDR3 bases: TGCGCCAGCAGCTTCTCCCTAGCGGGAGGCAATGAGCAGTTCTTC.

The V call is TRBV2, the J call TRBJ2-5; the D gene is possibly TRBD2 (6 bases). The CDR3 has 12 amino acids. V lost 3 bases, J lost 8 bases, and 10 bases lay in between. Germline CDR1 reads SNHLY; CDR2 reads FYNNEI. The CDR3: CASSEVAVTQYF. CDR3 nucleotides: TGTGCCAGCAGTGAGGTAGCGGTAACCCAGTACTTC.

The rearrangement joins TRBV7-9 to TRBJ2-1, with TRBD1 matching 9 bases. Germline V gene data show CDR1 as SEHNR and CDR2 as FQNEAQ (reference sequence). The CDR3 is made up of 17 amino acids. V lost 5 bases to trimming and J lost 1 base; unmatched junction nucleotides: 9. The DNA of the CDR3 is TGTGCCAGCAGCCAGAGACAGGGGGTATATTCCTACAATGAGCAGTTCTTC. Translation: CASSQRQGVYSYNEQFF.

V is TRBV9 and J is TRBJ2-1; a possible D gene is TRBD2 (6 bases). Per germline, CDR1 SGDLS and CDR2 YYNGEE. The CDR3 runs to 19 residues. With 4 bases removed from V and 0 bases from J, the gap between germline ends came to 23 bases. The CDR3 bases are TGTGCCAGCAGCACCCCAAATCCGGGAGCTAGGGGCTCCTACAATGAGCAGTTCTTC. This gives the protein CASSTPNPGARGSYNEQFF.